A single sample gave rise to the 10 T cell receptor beta chains below, sequenced in a study of CD8+ T cells in alopecia areata. The treatment was: oral pan-JAK inhibitor, 5-10 mg twice daily. Extracted from the samples, RNA was reverse transcribed into cDNA to serve as the sequencing template. Sequencing used immunoSEQ multiplex PCR; TCRdb keeps in-frame clones, though not all of them. The sample has approximately 140,000 clones; about 85% are singletons. The sample was CD8+ T cells sorted from blood, taken at week 4, from a patient treated with tofacitinib. The receptors stem from a human donor with alopecia areata.

This rearrangement joins TRBV25-1 to TRBJ1-2; perhaps TRBD1 as D (5 bases). Germline CDR1 MGHDK, CDR2 SYGVNS. Trimming pared 7 bases from V and 7 bases from J, leaving 19 bases between. The CDR3 totals 14 residues. CDR3: CASNGGAGRRGYTF. Here the CDR3 DNA reads TGTGCCAGCAATGGAGGGGCGGGTCGCCGTGGCTACACCTTC.

The V call is TRBV4-1, the J call TRBJ2-1, with TRBD2 identical over 7 bases. From germline, CDR1 is MGHRA and CDR2 YSYEKL. The CDR3 runs 15 residues. The V segment lost 4 bases and the J segment 2 bases; nucleotides outside the gene matches: 5. CDR3 sequence (DNA): TGCGCCAGCAGCCCCGTAGCGGGTCCCTACAATGAGCAGTTCTTC. Its translation is CASSPVAGPYNEQFF.

The gene calls are TRBV7-9 and TRBJ2-1; possibly TRBD2 for D (6 bases). The CDR3 extends over 14 amino acids. V lost 4 bases to trimming and J lost 10 bases, with 17 bases between them. Germline CDR1 reads SEHNR; CDR2 reads FQNEAQ (reference sequence). Here the CDR3 reads CASSSGLGGVEQFF. The CDR3 DNA reads as TGTGCCAGCAGCTCCGGGCTCGGGGGAGTCGAGCAGTTCTTC.

The chain recombines TRBV6-5 with TRBJ2-1, with D uncertain. Trimming shortened V by 10 bases and J by 1 base, and 8 bases separated the two germline ends. Germline V CDR1 and CDR2: MNHEY, SVGAGI. CDR3 size: 12 residues. CDR3 loop: CATGSSYNEQFF. The CDR3 coding sequence is TGTGCCACGGGTAGTTCCTACAATGAGCAGTTCTTC.

V and J are TRBV4-1 and TRBJ2-7; 8 bases match TRBD1. Trimming at V came to 3 bases and at J to 5 bases, leaving 3 bases not matched to a gene. Germline V lookup: CDR1 MGHRA, CDR2 YSYEKL. The CDR3 runs 13 residues. The CDR3: CASSQMDRDEQYF. For the CDR3, the DNA is TGCGCCAGCAGCCAGATGGACAGGGACGAGCAGTACTTC.

The rearrangement joins TRBV7-7 to TRBJ2-2; D is uncertain. The CDR3 loop spans 14 amino acids. V lost 1 base to trimming and J lost 4 bases, with 7 bases between them. From germline, CDR1 is SSHAT and CDR2 FNYEAQ (reference sequence). The CDR3 DNA sequence: TGTGCCAGCAGCTTAGGGGAACCCACCGGGGAGCTGTTTTTT. Amino acid sequence: CASSLGEPTGELFF.

This clone was seen more than once but under ten times. The chain links TRBV29-1 to TRBJ2-2; tentatively, D is TRBD1 (6 bases). Trimming stripped 6 bases from V and 1 base from J, with 9 bases between. Germline CDR1 and CDR2: SQVTM and ANQGSEA. This CDR3 spans 13 amino acids. The CDR3 DNA reads as TGCAGCGTGACGGGACAGAACACCGGGGAGCTGTTTTTT. Protein sequence: CSVTGQNTGELFF.

The J gene is TRBJ2-7, the V gene TRBV4-1; 9 bases match TRBD1. Germline CDR1 and CDR2: MGHRA and YSYEKL. V was pared by 4 bases and J by 4 bases, with 5 bases of the junction left unmatched. This CDR3 spans 14 amino acids. Here the CDR3 reads CASSPGTGIYEQYF. The DNA of the CDR3 is TGCGCCAGCAGCCCCGGGACAGGGATATACGAGCAGTACTTC.

The V gene is TRBV19, the J gene TRBJ2-7; D is unclear. Germline V gives CDR1 LNHDA, CDR2 SQIVND (reference sequence). This CDR3 has 14 amino acids. V was shortened by 1 base and J by 2 bases, with 9 bases between the two germline ends. The DNA for the CDR3 is TGTGCCAGTAGTATAGTGGAAGCCCCCTACGAGCAGTACTTC. This codes for CASSIVEAPYEQYF.

CDR3 region: CASSLAGDGYTF. The CDR3 DNA sequence: TGTGCCAGCAGCTTGGCCGGGGACGGCTACACCTTC. The chain combines TRBV5-4 with TRBJ1-2; TRBD1 might be the D (5 bases). Trimming stripped 0 bases from V and 8 bases from J, with 8 bases between. Germline values: CDR1 SGHNT, CDR2 YYREEE (reference sequence). The CDR3 length is 12 residues.